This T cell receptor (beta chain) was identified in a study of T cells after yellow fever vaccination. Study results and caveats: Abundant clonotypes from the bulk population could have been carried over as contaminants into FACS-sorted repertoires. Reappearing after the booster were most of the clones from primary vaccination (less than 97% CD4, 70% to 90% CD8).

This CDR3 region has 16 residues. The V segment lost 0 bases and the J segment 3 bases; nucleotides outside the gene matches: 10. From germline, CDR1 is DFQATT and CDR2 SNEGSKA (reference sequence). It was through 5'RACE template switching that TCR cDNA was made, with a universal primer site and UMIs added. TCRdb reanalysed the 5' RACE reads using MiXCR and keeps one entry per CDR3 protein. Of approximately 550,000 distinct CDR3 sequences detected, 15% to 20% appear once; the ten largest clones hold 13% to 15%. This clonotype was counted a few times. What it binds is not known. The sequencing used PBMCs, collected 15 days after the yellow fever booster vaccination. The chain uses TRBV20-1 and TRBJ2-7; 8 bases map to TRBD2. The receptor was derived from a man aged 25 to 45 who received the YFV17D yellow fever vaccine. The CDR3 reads CSARENLGLVGYEQYF. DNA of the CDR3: TGCAGTGCTAGAGAGAATTTGGGACTAGTGGGCTACGAGCAGTACTTC.